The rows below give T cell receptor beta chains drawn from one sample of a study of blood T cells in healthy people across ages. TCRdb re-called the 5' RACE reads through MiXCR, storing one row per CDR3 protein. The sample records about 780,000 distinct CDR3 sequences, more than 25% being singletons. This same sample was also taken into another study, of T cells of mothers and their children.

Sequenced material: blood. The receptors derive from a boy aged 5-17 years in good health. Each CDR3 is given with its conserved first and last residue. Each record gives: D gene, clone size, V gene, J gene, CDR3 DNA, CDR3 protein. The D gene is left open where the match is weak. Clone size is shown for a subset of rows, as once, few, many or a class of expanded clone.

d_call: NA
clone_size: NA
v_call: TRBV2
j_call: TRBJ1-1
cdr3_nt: TGTGCCAGCAGTGGGACAGCTGAAGCTTTCTTT
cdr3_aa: CASSGTAEAFF

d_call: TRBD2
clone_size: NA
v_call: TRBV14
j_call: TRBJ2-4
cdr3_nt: TGTGCCAGCAGCTTAGCGGGTACCAAAAACATTCAGTACTTC
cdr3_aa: CASSLAGTKNIQYF

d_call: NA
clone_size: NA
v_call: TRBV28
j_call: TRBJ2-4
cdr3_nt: TGTGCCAGCAGCTCGGAGGGGGAGCTAGCCAAAAACATTCAGTACTTC
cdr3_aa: CASSSEGELAKNIQYF

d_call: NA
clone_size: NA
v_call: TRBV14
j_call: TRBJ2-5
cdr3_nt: NA
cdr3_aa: CASSFTRGRFFGEQYF

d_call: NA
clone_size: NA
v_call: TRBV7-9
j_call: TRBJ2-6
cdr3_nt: TGTGCCAGCAACCTAAGAGACTCTGGGGCCAACGTCCTGACTTTC
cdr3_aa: CASNLRDSGANVLTF

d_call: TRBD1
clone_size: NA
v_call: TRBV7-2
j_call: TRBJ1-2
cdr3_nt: TGTGCCAGCAGCCTCGGCCGGGACAGGGGAGGCAGTGGCTACACCTTC
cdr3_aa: CASSLGRDRGGSGYTF

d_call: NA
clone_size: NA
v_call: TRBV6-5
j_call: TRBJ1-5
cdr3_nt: TGTGCCAGCAGTTCCCACAGGAACAATCAGCCCCAGCATTTT
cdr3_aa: CASSSHRNNQPQHF

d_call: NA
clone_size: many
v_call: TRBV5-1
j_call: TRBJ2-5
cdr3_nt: TGCGCCAGCAACGAGGGGAGGGGGCTTCAAGAGACCCAGTACTTC
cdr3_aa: CASNEGRGLQETQYF

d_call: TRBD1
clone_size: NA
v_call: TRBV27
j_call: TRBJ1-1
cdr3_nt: TGTGCCAGCAGTACTCACCGGGACAGGGGCACCCTCACTGAAGCTTTCTTT
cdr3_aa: CASSTHRDRGTLTEAFF

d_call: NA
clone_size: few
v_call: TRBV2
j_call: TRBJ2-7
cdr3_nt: TGTGCCAGCAGTGAAACTCAGGGGAGGGCCTACGAGCAGTACTTC
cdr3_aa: CASSETQGRAYEQYF

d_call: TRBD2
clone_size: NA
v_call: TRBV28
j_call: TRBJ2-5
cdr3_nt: TGTGCCAGCAGTTCCTCGGGACTAGCGGGGCAAGAGACCCAGTACTTC
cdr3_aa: CASSSSGLAGQETQYF